This record covers a single T cell receptor beta chain. Germline lookup yields CDR1 KGHSH and CDR2 LQKENI. The CDR3 runs 17 residues. Germline trimming cut 3 bases from V and 7 bases from J; bases unmatched to any gene: 15. The entry originates in a study of radiotherapy plus CTLA-4 blockade in lung cancer. The repertoire was sequenced with immunoSEQ multiplex PCR; TCRdb's copy has only in-frame clones and lacks some. The sample lists roughly 80,000 clones, 78% occurring once. The sequence derives from a human donor with non-small cell lung cancer who had a partial response to radiotherapy plus ipilimumab. Some clones in this sample may be carry-over from other donors' samples. The sequencing here drew on peripheral blood, taken from a patient treated with radiotherapy plus ipilimumab. The gene calls are TRBV18 and TRBJ1-2, with 9 bases aligning to TRBD1. The CDR3 DNA follows: TGTGCCAGCTCACCCCCCGTACAGGGGGCGCGAGTCTCTGGCTACACCTTC. Encoded protein: CASSPPVQGARVSGYTF.